Listed below are T cell receptor beta chains from one sample, sequenced in a study of T cell responses to AZD1222 COVID-19 vaccine. Sequencing was performed with immunoSEQ multiplex PCR; in TCRdb, only in-frame clones are kept and a portion is missing. The sample has about 130,000 clones; roughly 85% are singletons. This specimen consisted of peripheral blood, obtained on day 0 of AZD1222 vaccination. The receptors were gathered from an adult in good health. CDR3s include the opening cysteine and the closing phenylalanine or tryptophan. D genes are given only for firm matches. Some rows mark clone size as missing; the rest say once, few, many or name a class of expanded clone.

clone size	D gene	V gene	J gene	CDR3 DNA	CDR3 protein
.	.	TRBV2	TRBJ1-1	TGTGCCAGCAAGCGGGGAGACACTGAAGCTTTCTTT	CASKRGDTEAFF
.	TRBD1	TRBV4-2	TRBJ2-1	TGTGCCAGCAGCCAAGAACAGGGGGCCCAGAATGAGCAGTTCTTC	CASSQEQGAQNEQFF
.	.	TRBV6-5	TRBJ1-2	TGTGCCAGCACCCATGGAGAAGGCTACACCTTC	CASTHGEGYTF
once	.	TRBV28	TRBJ1-5	TGTGCCAGCAGTTTACAGCTAGGCGGATCCAATCAGCCCCAGCATTTT	CASSLQLGGSNQPQHF
.	.	TRBV19	TRBJ1-4	TGTGCCAGTAGTATACAGCAGGGCCCCAGAGAAAAACTGTTTTTT	CASSIQQGPREKLFF
.	.	TRBV28	TRBJ2-7	TGTGCCAGCATCACAGGTACCGCGAGCTCCTACGAGCAGTACTTC	CASITGTASSYEQYF
.	.	TRBV7-8	TRBJ2-7	TGTGCCAGTACCATCGGACGACCCTACGAGCAGTACTTC	CASTIGRPYEQYF
.	.	TRBV27	TRBJ1-2	TGTGCCAGCTTGGGCCTGGGGAACTATGGCTACACCTTC	CASLGLGNYGYTF
.	.	TRBV5-1	TRBJ2-3	TGCGCCAGCAGCTTGGTTGGGTCTAGCACAGATACGCAGTATTTT	CASSLVGSSTDTQYF
.	.	TRBV19	TRBJ2-7	TGTGCCAGTAGTGGGGCGGGACTCGGCTACGAGCAGTACTTC	CASSGAGLGYEQYF
.	TRBD2	TRBV7-8	TRBJ2-5	TGTGCCAGCAGCTTAGGGGGGGGGACGGTAGGAGAGACCCAGTACTTC	CASSLGGGTVGETQYF
.	.	TRBV2	TRBJ1-1	TGTGCCAGCAGTGAAAGTCGGGGGGACACTGAAGCTTTCTTT	CASSESRGDTEAFF
.	TRBD1	TRBV7-6	TRBJ2-7	TGTGCCAGCAGCTTAGCTGGCGGGACAGGGGGCTACGAGCAGTACTTC	CASSLAGGTGGYEQYF
.	TRBD2	TRBV11-2	TRBJ2-2	TGTGCCAGCAGTTTATTCGACTCCGGGACTAGCGGCTTCGCGAACACCGGGGAGCTGTTTTTT	CASSLFDSGTSGFANTGELFF
.	.	TRBV11-3	TRBJ2-1	TGTGCCAGCAGCTTCCGAGGGCCGTACAATGAGCAGTTCTTC	CASSFRGPYNEQFF
.	.	TRBV4-2	TRBJ1-4	TGTGCCAGCAGCCAAGCACGAGGGGACGCGAATGAAAAACTGTTTTTT	CASSQARGDANEKLFF
.	.	TRBV6-1	TRBJ2-1	TGTGCCAGCAGTGAAGGGGGACCCGATGAGCAGTTCTTC	CASSEGGPDEQFF
.	.	TRBV28	TRBJ1-1	TGTGCCAGCAGAATGACAGGTAGAACGACTGAAGCTTTCTTT	CASRMTGRTTEAFF
.	TRBD2	TRBV30	TRBJ2-3	TGTGCCTGGAGTGTTCGGGGGGGCACAGATACGCAGTATTTT	CAWSVRGGTDTQYF
.	.	TRBV3-1/TRBV3-2	TRBJ1-1	TGTGCCAGCAGCCAAGTAACTGAAGCTTTCTTT	CASSQVTEAFF